This TCR beta chain emerged from a study of T cells in Graves' hyperthyroidism and ophthalmopathy. Study-level points and caveats: Separating ophthalmopathy from stable hyperthyroidism was achieved by a 13 V-J model.

Germline loops: CDR1 MNHEY, CDR2 SVGAGI. The CDR3 is made up of 14 amino acids. The V end was cut by 2 bases, the J end by 5 bases, with 13 bases between. This clonotype was counted ten times or more. Antigen unknown. TCR beta CDR3 sequences were amplified from RNA transcripts. The TCR CDR3 was amplified in a first-round RT-PCR using the HTBI primer set. TCRdb re-called the multiplex PCR reads with MiXCR, one entry per CDR3 protein. The sample holds hundreds of thousands of distinct CDR3 sequences; 14% to 15% are singletons and the top ten take around 4.5%. The PBMCs were taken from around 10 ml of fresh peripheral blood.

This TCR came from a woman aged 35 to 49 with Graves' ophthalmopathy. Material: blood. The chain has TRBV6-5 and TRBJ2-7, with D possibly TRBD1 on 6 matching bases. CDR3 sequence reads: CASSYLGQINEQYF. CDR3 DNA: TGTGCCAGCAGTTACCTAGGACAGATCAACGAGCAGTACTTC.